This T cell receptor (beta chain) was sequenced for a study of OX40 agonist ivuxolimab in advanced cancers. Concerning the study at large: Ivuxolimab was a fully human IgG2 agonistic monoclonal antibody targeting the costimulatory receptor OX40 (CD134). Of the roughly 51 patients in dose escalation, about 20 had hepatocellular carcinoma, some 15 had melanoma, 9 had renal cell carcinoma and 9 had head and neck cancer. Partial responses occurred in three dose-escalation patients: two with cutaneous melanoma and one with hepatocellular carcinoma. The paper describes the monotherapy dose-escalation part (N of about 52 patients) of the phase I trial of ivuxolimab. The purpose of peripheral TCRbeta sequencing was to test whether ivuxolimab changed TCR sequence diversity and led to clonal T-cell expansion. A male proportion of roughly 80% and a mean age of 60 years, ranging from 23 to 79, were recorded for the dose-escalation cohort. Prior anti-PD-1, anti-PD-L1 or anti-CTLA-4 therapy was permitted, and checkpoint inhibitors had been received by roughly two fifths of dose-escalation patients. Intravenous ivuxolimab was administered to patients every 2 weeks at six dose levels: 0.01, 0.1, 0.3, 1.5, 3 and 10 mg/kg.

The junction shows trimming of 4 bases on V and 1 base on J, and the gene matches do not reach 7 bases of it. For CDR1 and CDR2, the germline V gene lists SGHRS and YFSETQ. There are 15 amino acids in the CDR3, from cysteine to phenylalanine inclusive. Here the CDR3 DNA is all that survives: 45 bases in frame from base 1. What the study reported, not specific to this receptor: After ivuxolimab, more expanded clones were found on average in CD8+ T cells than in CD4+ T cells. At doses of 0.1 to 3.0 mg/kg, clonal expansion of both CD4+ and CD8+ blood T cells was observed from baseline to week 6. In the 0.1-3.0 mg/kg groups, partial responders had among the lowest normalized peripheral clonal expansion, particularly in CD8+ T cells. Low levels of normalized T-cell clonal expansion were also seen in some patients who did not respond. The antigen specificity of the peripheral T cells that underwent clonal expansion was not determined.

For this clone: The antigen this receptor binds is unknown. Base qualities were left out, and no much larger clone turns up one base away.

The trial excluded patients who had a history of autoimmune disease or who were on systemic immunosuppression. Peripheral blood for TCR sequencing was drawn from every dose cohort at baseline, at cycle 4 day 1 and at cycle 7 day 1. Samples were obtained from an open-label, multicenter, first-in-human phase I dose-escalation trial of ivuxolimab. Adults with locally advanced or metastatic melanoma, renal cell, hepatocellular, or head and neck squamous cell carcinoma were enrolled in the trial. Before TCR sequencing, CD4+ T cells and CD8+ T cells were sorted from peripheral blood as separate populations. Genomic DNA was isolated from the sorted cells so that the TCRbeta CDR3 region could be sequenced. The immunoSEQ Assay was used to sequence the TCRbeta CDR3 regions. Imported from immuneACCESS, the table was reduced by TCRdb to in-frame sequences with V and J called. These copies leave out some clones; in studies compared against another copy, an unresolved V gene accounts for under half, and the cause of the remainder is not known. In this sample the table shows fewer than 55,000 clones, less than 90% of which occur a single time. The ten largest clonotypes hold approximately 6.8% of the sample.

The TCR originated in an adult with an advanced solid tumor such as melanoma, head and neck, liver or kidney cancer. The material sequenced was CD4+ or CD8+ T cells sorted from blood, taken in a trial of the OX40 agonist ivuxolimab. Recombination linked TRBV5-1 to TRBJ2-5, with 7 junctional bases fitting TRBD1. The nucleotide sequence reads TGCGCCAGCAGCATATACGGGACAGCCCAAGAGACCCAGTACTTC. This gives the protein CASSIYGTAQETQYF. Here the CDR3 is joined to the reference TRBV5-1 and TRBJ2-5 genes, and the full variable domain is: KAGVTQTPRYLIKTRGQQVTLSCSPISGHRSVSWYQQTPGQGLQFLFEYFSETQRNKGNFPGRFSGRQFSNSRSEMNVSTLELGDSALYLCASSIYGTAQETQYFGPGTRLLVL.